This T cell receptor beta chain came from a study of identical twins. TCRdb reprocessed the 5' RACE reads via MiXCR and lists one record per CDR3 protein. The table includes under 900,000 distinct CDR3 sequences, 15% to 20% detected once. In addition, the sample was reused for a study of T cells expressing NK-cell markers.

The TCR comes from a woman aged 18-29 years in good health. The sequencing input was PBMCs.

The CDR3 region has the DNA TGTGCCAGCAGCTTCACCAACGGGGAGACCCAGTACTTC. This translates into CASSFTNGETQYF. The chain links TRBV13 to TRBJ2-5; no clear D. Germline V gene data show CDR1 as PRHDT and CDR2 as FYEKMQ (reference sequence). The CDR3 is 13 residues long. Trimming stripped 3 bases from V and 5 bases from J, with 10 bases between.